This T cell receptor (beta chain) comes out of a study of early T cells in non-severe SARS-CoV-2 infection. The germline V gene has CDR1 MDHEN and CDR2 SYDVKM. The CDR3 sequence is 15 residues long. V lost 7 bases and J lost 8; bases outside the gene matches: 12. Individual cDNA molecules were tagged with unique molecular identifiers. TCRdb reprocessed the 5' RACE reads via MiXCR and lists one record per CDR3 protein. The sample holds under 75,000 distinct CDR3 sequences, approximately 13% seen once. The source of this sequence is an adult who was a healthcare worker with PCR-confirmed SARS-CoV-2 infection or an uninfected control (not recorded which). V and J are TRBV28 and TRBJ1-4, with TRBD1 matching 8 bases. The sample comprised whole blood. The CDR3 nucleotides are TGTGCCAGCACCCCTCCAGACAGGGGATACGAAAAACTGTTTTTT. Translation: CASTPPDRGYEKLFF.